The rows below give T cell receptor beta chains drawn from one sample of a study of shared clonotypes between healthy human individuals. The protocol was immunoSEQ multiplex PCR, while the TCRdb copy is restricted to in-frame clones and leaves out a portion. The sample contains approximately 350,000 clones, around 67% of which appear only once. The sample was memory CD4+ T cells sorted from blood. These receptors all come from a man younger than 40 in good health. Both conserved end residues are part of each CDR3. A D gene is named only where the DNA matches it firmly. Clone size appears in some rows only: once, few, many, or a class for an expanded clone.

len: 14
v_gene: TRBV2
j_gene: TRBJ2-7
abundance: NA
d_gene: TRBD1
CDR3nt: TGTGCCAGCAGTCACCCTGGGACAGCCTACGAGCAGTACTTC
CDR3aa: CASSHPGTAYEQYF

len: 16
v_gene: TRBV11-3
j_gene: TRBJ2-5
abundance: NA
d_gene: TRBD2
CDR3nt: TGTGCCAGCCAAAAGGGGACTAGCGGAAGCCAAGAGACCCAGTACTTC
CDR3aa: CASQKGTSGSQETQYF

len: 11
v_gene: TRBV6-6
j_gene: TRBJ2-1
abundance: once
d_gene: NA
CDR3nt: TGTGCCAGCAGTTTAGACAGCCAACCCGTCTTC
CDR3aa: CASSLDSQPVF

len: 16
v_gene: TRBV18
j_gene: TRBJ1-2
abundance: NA
d_gene: TRBD1
CDR3nt: TGTGCCAGCTCTGCCGGGACAGGGGAAACTTATGGAGGCTACACCTTC
CDR3aa: CASSAGTGETYGGYTF

len: 14
v_gene: TRBV5-6
j_gene: TRBJ1-1
abundance: NA
d_gene: NA
CDR3nt: TGTGCCAGCAGCTTGGTGTCAGAAAACACTGAAGCTTTCTTT
CDR3aa: CASSLVSENTEAFF

len: 13
v_gene: TRBV10-2
j_gene: TRBJ2-3
abundance: few
d_gene: NA
CDR3nt: TGCGCCAGCAGTGAGGGGTTCGGGACTTCCCCAAGTTTT
CDR3aa: CASSEGFGTSPSF

len: 14
v_gene: TRBV18
j_gene: TRBJ1-1
abundance: NA
d_gene: TRBD1
CDR3nt: TGTGCCAGCTCACTCACAGGACAGGGCACTGAAGCTTTCTTT
CDR3aa: CASSLTGQGTEAFF

len: 10
v_gene: TRBV20-1
j_gene: TRBJ2-5
abundance: NA
d_gene: NA
CDR3nt: TGCAGTGCTAGGGGAGGGACCCAGTACTTC
CDR3aa: CSARGGTQYF

len: 15
v_gene: TRBV4-3
j_gene: TRBJ1-2
abundance: NA
d_gene: NA
CDR3nt: TGCGCCAGCAGCCAAGATTCCCAGGGTCCCTATGGCTACACCTTC
CDR3aa: CASSQDSQGPYGYTF

len: 15
v_gene: TRBV9
j_gene: TRBJ2-1
abundance: NA
d_gene: TRBD1
CDR3nt: TGTGCCAGCAGCGTAGGTCACAGGGGTAGCAATGAGCAGTTCTTC
CDR3aa: CASSVGHRGSNEQFF

len: 13
v_gene: TRBV29-1
j_gene: TRBJ2-3
abundance: NA
d_gene: TRBD1
CDR3nt: TGCAGCGCAGGGACAGGGTTGGTAAATACGCAGTATTTT
CDR3aa: CSAGTGLVNTQYF

len: 15
v_gene: TRBV2
j_gene: TRBJ2-3
abundance: NA
d_gene: NA
CDR3nt: TGTGCCAGCAGTGCCCGGCAGGGAGGCACAGATACGCAGTATTTT
CDR3aa: CASSARQGGTDTQYF

len: 14
v_gene: TRBV28
j_gene: TRBJ1-1
abundance: once
d_gene: NA
CDR3nt: TGTGCCAGCAGTTTATATAGTACCTCGATTGAAGCTTTCTTT
CDR3aa: CASSLYSTSIEAFF

len: 13
v_gene: TRBV7-2
j_gene: TRBJ1-2
abundance: NA
d_gene: NA
CDR3nt: TGTGCCAGCAGCTTCACAGGGCCGGAAGGCTACACCTTC
CDR3aa: CASSFTGPEGYTF

len: 16
v_gene: TRBV6-1
j_gene: TRBJ2-1
abundance: few
d_gene: NA
CDR3nt: TGTGCCAGCAGTGTAGACCGACGCAGGTTAAACAATGAGCAGTTCTTC
CDR3aa: CASSVDRRRLNNEQFF

len: 18
v_gene: TRBV19
j_gene: TRBJ2-3
abundance: NA
d_gene: NA
CDR3nt: TGTGCCAGTAGTCCCCGGGGGCGGAGGACTACCGGGACAGATACGCAGTATTTT
CDR3aa: CASSPRGRRTTGTDTQYF

len: 19
v_gene: TRBV10-3
j_gene: TRBJ1-2
abundance: NA
d_gene: TRBD1
CDR3nt: TGTGCCATCAGCGCGCCACCGGGACAGGGCTTCGAAGGGAACTATGGCTACACCTTC
CDR3aa: CAISAPPGQGFEGNYGYTF

len: 18
v_gene: TRBV18
j_gene: TRBJ2-1
abundance: NA
d_gene: TRBD2
CDR3nt: TGTGCCAGCTCACCACCGATCGGGACGGGAGGTTTATCCAATGAGCAGTTCTTC
CDR3aa: CASSPPIGTGGLSNEQFF

len: 13
v_gene: TRBV28
j_gene: TRBJ2-7
abundance: NA
d_gene: NA
CDR3nt: TGTGCCAGCAGTTTATCGGGGGCCTACGAGCAGTACTTC
CDR3aa: CASSLSGAYEQYF

len: 15
v_gene: TRBV4-1
j_gene: TRBJ2-2
abundance: once
d_gene: NA
CDR3nt: TGCGCCAGCAGCCAAGCGCTTAGCGTTGGCGGGGAGCTGTTTTTT
CDR3aa: CASSQALSVGGELFF

len: 13
v_gene: TRBV30
j_gene: TRBJ1-4
abundance: NA
d_gene: NA
CDR3nt: TGTGCCTGGAGTTCCGGGTCAGATGAAAAACTGTTTTTT
CDR3aa: CAWSSGSDEKLFF

len: 16
v_gene: TRBV27
j_gene: TRBJ1-2
abundance: NA
d_gene: TRBD1
CDR3nt: TGTGCCAGCAGGAGGACAGGGGGCGGATCTAACTATGGCTACACCTTC
CDR3aa: CASRRTGGGSNYGYTF

len: 14
v_gene: TRBV6-1
j_gene: TRBJ1-2
abundance: NA
d_gene: NA
CDR3nt: TGTGCCAGCAGTACACAAGACCGCCAGGGTGGCTACACCTTC
CDR3aa: CASSTQDRQGGYTF

len: 13
v_gene: TRBV11-2
j_gene: TRBJ2-7
abundance: few
d_gene: NA
CDR3nt: TGTGCCAGCTCTCCGGGGATCTCGGGCGAGCAGTACTTC
CDR3aa: CASSPGISGEQYF

len: 16
v_gene: TRBV19
j_gene: TRBJ2-2
abundance: few
d_gene: TRBD1
CDR3nt: TGTGCCAGTAGTTCCCGGGGGACAGGGGACACCGGGGAGCTGTTTTTT
CDR3aa: CASSSRGTGDTGELFF

len: 17
v_gene: TRBV5-4
j_gene: TRBJ2-3
abundance: NA
d_gene: TRBD2
CDR3nt: TGTGCCAGCAGCTTGGATCCAGCGGGAGGGCCAACAGATACGCAGTATTTT
CDR3aa: CASSLDPAGGPTDTQYF

len: 15
v_gene: TRBV11-3
j_gene: TRBJ2-2
abundance: NA
d_gene: TRBD2
CDR3nt: TGTGCCAGCAGCTCCGTAGGCGGGAGTCCCGGGGAGCTGTTTTTT
CDR3aa: CASSSVGGSPGELFF

len: 15
v_gene: TRBV6-5
j_gene: TRBJ2-7
abundance: once
d_gene: TRBD2
CDR3nt: TGTGCCAGCAGTTACTCGACTAGCGGGAGGTACGAGCAGTACTTC
CDR3aa: CASSYSTSGRYEQYF

len: 15
v_gene: TRBV11-1
j_gene: TRBJ2-1
abundance: few
d_gene: NA
CDR3nt: TGTGCCAGCAGCTATCGAGCTACGATAGGCAATGAGCAGTTCTTC
CDR3aa: CASSYRATIGNEQFF

len: 13
v_gene: TRBV5-1
j_gene: TRBJ1-1
abundance: NA
d_gene: NA
CDR3nt: TGCGCCAGCAGCGCACAGGGTCCCACTGAAGCTTTCTTT
CDR3aa: CASSAQGPTEAFF

len: 15
v_gene: TRBV19
j_gene: TRBJ2-3
abundance: NA
d_gene: NA
CDR3nt: TGTGCCAGTAGTAGTTATAGCGGTCTTGGAGATACGCAGTATTTT
CDR3aa: CASSSYSGLGDTQYF

len: 14
v_gene: TRBV9
j_gene: TRBJ1-2
abundance: NA
d_gene: TRBD1
CDR3nt: TGTGCCAGCAGCGGGAGACAGGGGCATATGGGCTACACCTTC
CDR3aa: CASSGRQGHMGYTF

len: 14
v_gene: TRBV7-6
j_gene: TRBJ2-1
abundance: NA
d_gene: NA
CDR3nt: TGTGCCAGCAGCCTCGCTAACGGGAACAATGAGCAGTTCTTC
CDR3aa: CASSLANGNNEQFF

len: 18
v_gene: TRBV5-1
j_gene: TRBJ2-7
abundance: many
d_gene: NA
CDR3nt: TGCGCCAGCAGCTTGGAGGGAGGAGGCGGCGGCGTGGCCTACGAGCAGTACTTC
CDR3aa: CASSLEGGGGGVAYEQYF

len: 15
v_gene: TRBV19
j_gene: TRBJ2-7
abundance: once
d_gene: TRBD1
CDR3nt: TGTGCCAGTAGTATCGAGGGACAGGGCTCCTACGAGCAGTACTTC
CDR3aa: CASSIEGQGSYEQYF

len: 14
v_gene: TRBV9
j_gene: TRBJ2-7
abundance: once
d_gene: NA
CDR3nt: TGTGCCAGCAGCCGAAGACAGGCGGGTGGCGAGCAGTACTTC
CDR3aa: CASSRRQAGGEQYF

len: 13
v_gene: TRBV7-6
j_gene: TRBJ2-3
abundance: NA
d_gene: NA
CDR3nt: TGTGCCAGCAGTCCCAGGGTTACAGATACGCAGTATTTT
CDR3aa: CASSPRVTDTQYF

len: 15
v_gene: TRBV5-6
j_gene: TRBJ2-5
abundance: NA
d_gene: NA
CDR3nt: TGTGCCAGCAGCTTCGGGGGAACAGCCCGGGAGACCCAGTACTTC
CDR3aa: CASSFGGTARETQYF

len: 15
v_gene: TRBV10-2
j_gene: TRBJ2-2
abundance: NA
d_gene: TRBD2
CDR3nt: TGCGCCAGCAGCGTTACTAGCGGGAGGATCGGGGAGCTGTTTTTT
CDR3aa: CASSVTSGRIGELFF

len: 12
v_gene: TRBV5-1
j_gene: TRBJ2-7
abundance: NA
d_gene: NA
CDR3nt: TGCGCCAGCAGCTTCGACACCTACGAGCAGTACTTC
CDR3aa: CASSFDTYEQYF

len: 14
v_gene: TRBV19
j_gene: TRBJ2-1
abundance: NA
d_gene: NA
CDR3nt: TGTGCCAGTAGTATAGATCGACAGGCGGCGCGGCAGTTCTTC
CDR3aa: CASSIDRQAARQFF

len: 15
v_gene: TRBV27
j_gene: TRBJ2-7
abundance: NA
d_gene: TRBD1
CDR3nt: TGTGCCAGCAGGGAGTTGGGGACAGGGGCGGGAGAGCAGTACTTC
CDR3aa: CASRELGTGAGEQYF

len: 18
v_gene: TRBV9
j_gene: TRBJ2-3
abundance: NA
d_gene: NA
CDR3nt: TGTGCCAGCAGCGTAGGGAGGGGGACAGCGGCTTCCATAGATACGCAGTATTTT
CDR3aa: CASSVGRGTAASIDTQYF

len: 13
v_gene: TRBV7-7
j_gene: TRBJ2-5
abundance: NA
d_gene: NA
CDR3nt: TGTGCCAGCAGCTTCGGTGATCATGAGACCCAGTACTTC
CDR3aa: CASSFGDHETQYF

len: 15
v_gene: TRBV28
j_gene: TRBJ2-3
abundance: NA
d_gene: NA
CDR3nt: TGTGCCAGCAGAACCGGGGACACTGTGCAAGGTACGCAGTATTTT
CDR3aa: CASRTGDTVQGTQYF